These 30 T cell receptor beta chains came from one sample sequenced in a study of T cells in Graves' hyperthyroidism and ophthalmopathy. Amplified regions were TCR beta CDR3 sequences from RNA transcripts. The TCR CDR3 first-round RT-PCR relied on the HTBI primer set. MiXCR, run by TCRdb on the multiplex PCR reads, gives a single entry per CDR3 protein. The sample contains roughly 350,000 distinct CDR3 sequences, around 15% of which appear only once. The sample was blood. The source is a woman aged 35 to 49 with Graves' ophthalmopathy.

This clonotype appeared many times. V usage is TRBV20-1 and J usage is TRBJ2-5; D not resolved. From germline, CDR1 is DFQATT and CDR2 SNEGSKA (reference sequence). V lost 2 bases, J lost 5 bases, and 9 bases lay in between. The CDR3 consists of 12 residues. Written as DNA, the CDR3 is TGCAGTGCTAGAAGGTTGGGTGAGACCCAGTACTTC. This codes for CSARRLGETQYF.

The chain employs TRBV2 and TRBJ2-1; unclear D gene. The CDR3 is 20 residues long. CDR1 and CDR2 (germline): SNHLY, FYNNEI. The V and J ends lost 1 base and 8 bases respectively, with 30 bases between them. The CDR3 region has the DNA TGTGCCAGCAGTGAAGGGCCTACTTGGGCTATCCAACCTCGGGTACATGAGCAGTTCTTC. It codes for CASSEGPTWAIQPRVHEQFF.

The V gene is TRBV16, the J gene TRBJ1-5, with D hard to call. The length of the CDR3 is 13 residues. CDR1 and CDR2 (germline): KGHSY, FQNENV. V was clipped by 5 bases and J by 4 bases, with 9 bases between them. The CDR3 protein is CASSTTGNQPQHF. For the CDR3, the DNA is TGTGCCAGCAGCACGACCGGGAATCAGCCCCAGCATTTT.

This clonotype was seen only a few times. Given a much more abundant clone one base away, this may be a read error. The gene calls are TRBV12-3 or TRBV12-4 and TRBJ2-7; D is possibly TRBD1 (6 bases). The CDR3 extends over 14 amino acids. Trimming left V 5 bases short and J 5 bases short, with 16 bases between. The CDR3 is CASSLGQSSHEQYF. The CDR3 region has the DNA TGTGCCAGCAGTCTCGGACAGAGTTCGCACGAGCAGTACTTC.

This clonotype was recorded at least ten times. The V gene is TRBV12-3 or TRBV12-4, the J gene TRBJ1-4; D not resolved. The CDR3 runs to 16 residues. The V gene lost 1 base and the J gene lost 7 bases, with 16 bases spanning the gap. CDR3 sequence (DNA): TGTGCCAGCAGTTTAGGCAGCGGATTGGGCCGTGAAAAACTGTTTTTT. Its protein product is CASSLGSGLGREKLFF.

In this sample, this clonotype turned up many times. The chain is built from TRBV13 and TRBJ1-1; D perhaps matches TRBD1 (5 bases). Germline-derived CDR1 and CDR2 are PRHDT and FYEKMQ (reference sequence). Trimming took off 4 bases at V and 6 bases at J, with 12 bases between the two ends. The CDR3 runs 13 residues. CDR3 DNA sequence: TGTGCCAGCAGCTCCGCCAGGGCCGCTGAAGCTTTCTTT. It is translated as CASSSARAAEAFF. Complete variable domain (other parts from reference TRBV13 and TRBJ1-1): AAGVIQSPRHLIKEKRETATLKCYPIPRHDTVYWYQQGPGQDPQFLISFYEKMQSDKGSIPDRFSAQQFSDYHSELNMSSLELGDSALYFCASSSARAAEAFFGQGTRLTVV.

This clonotype has just a few counts. The chain has TRBV27 and TRBJ2-5; TRBD2 agrees at 12 bases. This CDR3 has 18 residues. After removal of 4 bases from V and 4 bases from J, the junction contained 13 bases not matched to a gene. CDR1 and CDR2 from the germline V gene are MNHEY and SMNVEV (reference sequence). CDR3 residues: CASSSRTGTSGPRETQYF. As DNA, the CDR3 is TGTGCCAGCAGTTCACGAACCGGGACTAGCGGGCCGCGAGAGACCCAGTACTTC.

This clonotype occurred many times. The gene calls are TRBV2 and TRBJ1-5; D gene unclear. CDR1 and CDR2 (germline): SNHLY, FYNNEI. Trimming took off 7 bases at V and 0 bases at J, with 10 bases between the two ends. This CDR3 is built from 14 residues. In DNA, the CDR3 is TGTGCCAGCAAAATGACCGATAGCAATCAGCCCCAGCATTTT. Protein sequence: CASKMTDSNQPQHF.

This clonotype was counted ten times or more. The chain has TRBV7-8 and TRBJ1-4; 7 positions match TRBD1. Germline V CDR1 and CDR2: SGHVS, FQNEAQ. V trimming: 1 base; J trimming: 8 bases; junction bases outside the gene matches: 10. The CDR3 is 16 amino acids. The CDR3 sequence: CASSLGQGIHREKLFF. DNA for the CDR3: TGTGCCAGCAGCTTAGGACAGGGTATTCACCGGGAAAAACTGTTTTTT.

The gene calls are TRBV11-2 and TRBJ1-5, with 7 bases aligning to TRBD1. Germline V CDR1 and CDR2: SGHAT, FQNNGV. The CDR3 length is 15 residues. V was pared by 0 bases and J by 5 bases, with 4 bases of the junction left unmatched. CDR3 bases: TGTGCCAGCAGCTTAGAGGGACAGCACCATCAGCCCCAGCATTTT. Translation gives CASSLEGQHHQPQHF. The full variable domain, completed using reference TRBV11-2 and TRBJ1-5, is EAGVAQSPRYKIIEKRQSVAFWCNPISGHATLYWYQQILGQGPKLLIQFQNNGVVDDSQLPKDRFSAERLKGVDSTLKIQPAKLEDSAVYLCASSLEGQHHQPQHFGDGTRLSIL.

This clonotype has at least ten counts. This chain uses TRBV20-1 with TRBJ1-2; possibly TRBD1 for D (6 bases). V dropped 5 bases and J dropped 2 bases, with 9 bases sitting between them. CDR3 length equals 12 residues. Germline V CDR1 and CDR2: DFQATT, SNEGSKA (reference sequence). CDR3 sequence: CSARTENYGYTF. The DNA for the CDR3 is TGCAGTGCTCGGACAGAGAACTATGGCTACACCTTC.

This clonotype was observed at least ten times. The V and J genes are TRBV9 and TRBJ1-4, with TRBD1 matching 8 bases. CDR3 length: 17 amino acids. Germline CDR1 is SGDLS and CDR2 is YYNGEE. Trimming removed 3 bases from V and 4 bases from J; junction bases left unmatched: 11. The CDR3 sequence: CASSEARSDRDNEKLFF. CDR3 in DNA: TGTGCCAGCAGCGAAGCCAGGTCGGACAGGGATAATGAAAAACTGTTTTTT. The full variable domain, in which reference TRBV9 and TRBJ1-4 provide the parts outside the CDR3, is DSGVTQTPKHLITATGQRVTLRCSPRSGDLSVYWYQQSLDQGLQFLIQYYNGEERAKGNILERFSAQQFPDLHSELNLSSLELGDSALYFCASSEARSDRDNEKLFFGSGTQLSVL.

This clonotype was found many times. V gene TRBV15 combines with J gene TRBJ2-5; TRBD1 matches at 7 bases. J gave up 5 bases and V 3 bases, and 9 bases lay outside the gene matches. The V gene's germline CDR1 is LNHNV and CDR2 YYDKDF (reference sequence). The CDR3 contains 15 residues. For the CDR3, the DNA is TGTGCCACCAGCAGGGGTGACAGGGCATGGGAGACCCAGTACTTC. It translates to CATSRGDRAWETQYF.

This clonotype was counted at least ten times. The chain couples TRBV6-1 to TRBJ2-7; D gene uncertain. The CDR3 is 14 residues long. The V end was cut by 3 bases, the J end by 7 bases, with 16 bases between. Germline lookup yields CDR1 MNHNS and CDR2 SASEGT. CDR3: CASSDPGSHREQYF. CDR3 coding DNA: TGTGCCAGCAGTGATCCCGGGTCCCACAGAGAGCAGTACTTC.

This clonotype was found many times. This rearrangement joins TRBV28 to TRBJ1-4; D call uncertain. This CDR3 is built from 11 residues. Deletions cut 5 bases from V and 6 bases from J, with 4 bases between. The germline CDR1 and CDR2 sequences are MDHEN and SYDVKM. In DNA, the CDR3 is TGTGCCAGCAGTACATATGAAAAACTGTTTTTT. Amino acid sequence: CASSTYEKLFF.

This clonotype was found many times. The genes are TRBV20-1 and TRBJ1-2; 7 nucleotides line up with TRBD1. There are 12 residues in the CDR3. Germline V lookup: CDR1 DFQATT, CDR2 SNEGSKA (reference sequence). The CDR3 DNA is TGCAGCTCCGGGACAGCAGCCTATGGCTACACCTTC. Encoded protein: CSSGTAAYGYTF.

This clonotype was observed at least ten times. This chain connects TRBV10-3 to TRBJ1-1; 7 bases match TRBD1. CDR3 length: 14 amino acids. Trimming removed 4 bases from V and 3 bases from J; junction bases left unmatched: 5. CDR1 is ENHRY, CDR2 SYGVKD, per germline. The CDR3 loop is CAISVRDRDTEAFF. Written as DNA, the CDR3 is TGTGCCATCAGTGTAAGGGACAGAGACACTGAAGCTTTCTTT.

This clonotype was counted between two and nine times. The chain joins TRBV5-1 to TRBJ2-4; TRBD2 might be the D (6 bases). The germline CDR1 and CDR2 sequences are SGHRS and YFSETQ. The V and J ends lost 5 bases and 5 bases respectively, with 11 bases between them. This CDR3 has 13 amino acids. The CDR3 reads CASRGSGENIQYF. CDR3 coding DNA: TGCGCCAGCAGAGGTTCGGGGGAAAACATTCAGTACTTC.

This clonotype was detected ten times or more. The chain combines TRBV28 with TRBJ1-3; D might be TRBD1 (6 bases). In germline, CDR1 is MDHEN, CDR2 SYDVKM. The CDR3 runs to 15 residues. V was shortened by 5 bases and J by 0 bases, with 11 bases between the two germline ends. The CDR3 region has the DNA TGTGCCAGCAGTATAGACAGGAACTCTGGAAACACCATATATTTT. This encodes CASSIDRNSGNTIYF.

This clonotype has a handful of counts. The gene calls are TRBV19 and TRBJ2-5; D not certain. Looked up from germline, CDR1 is LNHDA and CDR2 is SQIVND (reference sequence). Trimming stripped 3 bases from V and 4 bases from J, with 9 bases between. This CDR3 contains 13 residues. DNA for the CDR3: TGTGCCAGTAGTATGGGTAGGGCAGAGACCCAGTACTTC. Translation: CASSMGRAETQYF.

This clonotype was seen ten or more times. The chain has TRBV6-1 and TRBJ1-6, with TRBD1 as a possible D gene (5 bases). The V end was cut by 8 bases, the J end by 6 bases, with 11 bases between. The CDR3 extends over 13 amino acids. Germline assignment: CDR1 MNHNS and CDR2 SASEGT. CDR3 in DNA: TGTGCCAGCGGGGTGGGGGGTAATTCACCCCTCCACTTT. This codes for CASGVGGNSPLHF.

This clonotype was seen more than once but under ten times. This chain uses TRBV5-4 with TRBJ1-2, with a weak D call TRBD1 (6 bases). Trimming left V 0 bases short and J 4 bases short, with 10 bases between. The CDR3 length is 14 residues. Germline-derived CDR1 and CDR2 are SGHNT and YYREEE (reference sequence). The CDR3 reads CASSLGQDTYGYTF. CDR3 DNA sequence: TGTGCCAGCAGCTTGGGACAGGATACCTATGGCTACACCTTC.

This clonotype was recorded at least ten times. The chain recombines TRBV27 with TRBJ1-5, with no clear D. The germline CDR1 and CDR2 sequences are MNHEY and SMNVEV (reference sequence). Trimming cost V 2 bases and J 0 bases, with 8 bases left between them. This CDR3 is 15 amino acids long. In DNA, the CDR3 is TGTGCCAGCAGTTTAAGCAGGTATAGCAATCAGCCCCAGCATTTT. This sequence encodes CASSLSRYSNQPQHF.

This clonotype was seen ten or more times. V usage is TRBV11-2 and J usage is TRBJ2-2; 8 bases align to TRBD1. Trimming cost V 3 bases and J 7 bases; bases outside gene matches: 7. CDR1 is SGHAT, CDR2 FQNNGV, per germline. The CDR3 length is 15 residues. Here the CDR3 reads CASSFIRGRDGELFF. The CDR3 nucleotides read TGTGCCAGCAGCTTTATCAGGGGGCGCGACGGGGAGCTGTTTTTT.

This clonotype has just a few counts. The chain employs TRBV11-2 and TRBJ2-4, with 13 bases identical to TRBD2. The V segment lost 6 bases and the J segment 6 bases; nucleotides outside the gene matches: 5. This CDR3 region has 15 residues. Germline V gene sequence: CDR1 SGHAT, CDR2 FQNNGV. The CDR3: CASRLAGGPVNIQYF. The CDR3 DNA reads as TGTGCCAGCAGACTAGCGGGAGGGCCGGTAAACATTCAGTACTTC.

A few counts support this clonotype. A read error is possible here, since a much larger clone lies one base away. J is TRBJ1-1 and V is TRBV28, with D possibly matching TRBD1 (5 bases). Trimming cost V 2 bases and J 7 bases, with 8 bases left between them. The CDR3 has 12 residues. Germline loops: CDR1 MDHEN, CDR2 SYDVKM. In DNA, the CDR3 is TGTGCCAGCAGTTTAGTGGACAATGAAGCTTTCTTT. Translation: CASSLVDNEAFF.

The J gene is TRBJ2-2, the V gene TRBV6-1; no reliable D call. The ends were cut back, 7 bases at V and 1 base at J, with 19 bases in the middle. CDR1 and CDR2 (germline): MNHNS, SASEGT. CDR3 length: 17 residues. Here the CDR3 DNA reads TGTGCCAGCAAACCTAAGTACAGCCGGCAGAACACCGGGGAGCTGTTTTTT. This sequence encodes CASKPKYSRQNTGELFF.

The chain's CDR3 is CASSPTSGRISYEQYF. CDR3 sequence (DNA): TGTGCCAGCAGCCCGACTAGCGGGAGAATCTCCTACGAGCAGTACTTC. The V and J genes are TRBV7-9 and TRBJ2-7; TRBD2 aligns across 12 bases. Germline V gene sequence: CDR1 SEHNR, CDR2 FQNEAQ (reference sequence). The CDR3 has 16 residues. V dropped 5 bases and J dropped 0; count of bases not matched to a gene: 5. Combining the CDR3 with reference TRBV7-9 and TRBJ2-7 gives the whole variable domain DTGVSQNPRHKITKRGQNVTFRCDPISEHNRLYWYRQTLGQGPEFLTYFQNEAQLEKSRLLSDRFSAERPKGSFSTLEIQRTEQGDSAMYLCASSPTSGRISYEQYFGPGTRLTVT.

This clonotype was counted ten times or more. The rearrangement uses TRBV6-6 and TRBJ1-2; D is ambiguous. The CDR3 length is 15 residues. V was pared by 0 bases and J by 3 bases, with 11 bases between. Germline V gene sequence: CDR1 MNHNY, CDR2 SVGAGI (reference sequence). The chain's CDR3 is CASSYSVALHYGYTF. The CDR3, as DNA: TGTGCCAGCAGTTACTCTGTGGCCCTGCACTATGGCTACACCTTC.

This clonotype appeared many times. The chain joins TRBV2 to TRBJ1-5; D remains ambiguous. V shed 4 bases and J shed 0 bases, with 4 bases lying between them. This CDR3 is 13 amino acids long. From germline, CDR1 is SNHLY and CDR2 FYNNEI. CDR3 sequence (DNA): TGTGCCAGCAGTGGGGATAGCAATCAGCCCCAGCATTTT. Its protein is CASSGDSNQPQHF. The whole variable domain, filled in from reference TRBV2 and TRBJ1-5, reads EPEVTQTPSHQVTQMGQEVILRCVPISNHLYFYWYRQILGQKVEFLVSFYNNEISEKSEIFDDQFSVERPDGSNFTLKIRSTKLEDSAMYFCASSGDSNQPQHFGDGTRLSIL.